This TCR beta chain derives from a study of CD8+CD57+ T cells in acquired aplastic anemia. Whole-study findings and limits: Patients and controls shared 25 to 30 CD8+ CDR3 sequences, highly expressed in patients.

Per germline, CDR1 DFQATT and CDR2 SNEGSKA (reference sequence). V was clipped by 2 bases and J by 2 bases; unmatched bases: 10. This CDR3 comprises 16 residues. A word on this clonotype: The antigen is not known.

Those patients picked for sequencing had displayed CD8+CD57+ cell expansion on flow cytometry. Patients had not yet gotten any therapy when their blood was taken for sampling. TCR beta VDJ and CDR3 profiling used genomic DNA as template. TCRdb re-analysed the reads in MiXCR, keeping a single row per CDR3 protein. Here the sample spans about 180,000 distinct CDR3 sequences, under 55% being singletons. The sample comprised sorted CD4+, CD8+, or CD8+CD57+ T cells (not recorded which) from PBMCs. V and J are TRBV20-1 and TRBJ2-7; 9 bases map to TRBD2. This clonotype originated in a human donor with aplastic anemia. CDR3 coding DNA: TGCAGTGCTAGATCCCCCGGACTAGCGCTTACCTACGAGCAGTACTTC. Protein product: CSARSPGLALTYEQYF.